This T cell receptor (beta chain) was found in a study of T cells after yellow fever vaccination. Study-wide points: Weaker, the secondary response peaked sooner, at day 5 versus 15.

TCRdb analysed the 5' RACE reads with MiXCR anew, one entry per CDR3 protein. The table shows over 300,000 distinct CDR3 sequences, with 6.8% occurring only once. V dropped 6 bases and J dropped 2; count of bases not matched to a gene: 11. This CDR3 spans 16 amino acids. The germline V gene has CDR1 MNHEY and CDR2 SMNVEV (reference sequence). This clonotype came up a few times. The antigen remains undetermined. This TCR was sampled from a man in his late teens or twenties who received the YFV17D yellow fever vaccine. This specimen was PBMCs, taken 45 days after the first yellow fever vaccination. This rearrangement joins TRBV27 to TRBJ2-3; 7 bases fit TRBD2. The CDR3 is CASSTRAGPITDTQYF. The CDR3 coding sequence is TGTGCCAGCAGCACCCGAGCGGGGCCGATCACAGATACGCAGTATTTT.